The T cell receptor beta chain described here comes from a study of blood T cells in healthy people across ages. Together with a sample-barcoded 5' primer, a J-beta primer mix was included in a second PCR lasting roughly 7 to 11 cycles. One entry per CDR3 protein results from TCRdb running MiXCR on the 5' RACE reads. The sample has roughly 1,300,000 distinct CDR3 sequences, around 59% seen once. The CDR3 loop spans 16 amino acids. Germline V gene sequence: CDR1 MGHRA, CDR2 YSYEKL. The clonotype was recovered from a man between 18 and 29 years old in good health. This chain uses TRBV4-1 with TRBJ2-4, with 7 nucleotides matching TRBD2. The closer fit of TRBJ2-7 to the DNA end suggests the J call may be wrong. Sequenced sample: blood. The CDR3 DNA sequence: TGCGCCAGCAGCCGGGAATGGGCTAGCGGTACCTACGAGCAGTACTTC. As protein: CASSREWASGTYEQYF.